This TCR beta chain was profiled in a study of T cell clonotyping in hematopoietic cell transplantation. Overall study findings and caveats: Graft donor and pretransplant recipient Inverse Simpson Index values predicted broader posttransplant TCR diversity. Pathologically expanded recipient clonotypes increased progressively from day 30 to day 180 as diversity fell. Without cell sorting, CD4 versus CD8 contributions remain unresolved. At the given depth, recipient repertoires were over 95% de novo clonotypes.

About this clone: Its antigen remains unknown.

Time point noted: recipient sample about 28 days before transplant, after cytoreduction. Germline V gene sequence: CDR1 MNHEY, CDR2 SMNVEV (reference sequence). The CDR3 is 14 amino acids. The ends were cut back, 6 bases at V and 4 bases at J, with 15 bases in the middle. Assay used: immunoSEQ multiplex PCR; TCRdb lists only in-frame clones, some missing. The sample records about 45,000 clones, about four fifths being singletons. This clonotype originated in a man in his fifties or sixties with myelodysplastic syndrome. Some clones in this sample may be carry-over from other donors' samples. This chain joins TRBV27 and TRBJ1-2; D unresolved. Sequenced here: peripheral blood mononuclear cells, sampled before stem cell transplant. CDR3 in DNA: TGTGCCAGCAGCCCAACGCCATTACCCTATGGCTACACCTTC. Translated, it gives CASSPTPLPYGYTF.